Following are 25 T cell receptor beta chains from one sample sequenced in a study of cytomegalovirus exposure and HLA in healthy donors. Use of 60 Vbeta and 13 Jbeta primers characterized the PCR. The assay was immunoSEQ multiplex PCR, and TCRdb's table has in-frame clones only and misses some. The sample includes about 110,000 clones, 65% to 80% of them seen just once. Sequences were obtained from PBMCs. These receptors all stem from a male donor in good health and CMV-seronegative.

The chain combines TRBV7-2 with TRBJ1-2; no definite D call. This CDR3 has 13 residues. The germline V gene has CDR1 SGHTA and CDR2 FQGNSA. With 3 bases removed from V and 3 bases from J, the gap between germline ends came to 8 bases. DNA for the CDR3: TGTGCCAGCAGCTTCCGGAGGGACTATGGCTACACCTTC. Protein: CASSFRRDYGYTF. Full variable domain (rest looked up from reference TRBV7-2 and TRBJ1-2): GAGVSQSPSNKVTEKGKDVELRCDPISGHTALYWYRQSLGQGLEFLIYFQGNSAPDKSGLPSDRFSAERTGGSVSTLTIQRTQQEDSAVYLCASSFRRDYGYTFGSGTRLTVV.

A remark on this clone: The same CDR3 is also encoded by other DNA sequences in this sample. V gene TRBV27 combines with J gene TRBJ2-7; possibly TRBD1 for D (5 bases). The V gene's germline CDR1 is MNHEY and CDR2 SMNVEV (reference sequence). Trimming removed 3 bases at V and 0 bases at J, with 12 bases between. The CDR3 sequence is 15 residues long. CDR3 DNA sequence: TGTGCCAGCAGTTTGGTGGGGCAGGGCTCCTACGAGCAGTACTTC. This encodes CASSLVGQGSYEQYF.

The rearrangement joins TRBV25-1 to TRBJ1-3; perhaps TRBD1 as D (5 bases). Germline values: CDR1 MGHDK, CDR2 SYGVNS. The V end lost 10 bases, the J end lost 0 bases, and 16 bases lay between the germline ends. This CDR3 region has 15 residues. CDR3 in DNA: TGTGCCACCGAGGGGACTTCCCGCTCTGGAAACACCATATATTTT. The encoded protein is CATEGTSRSGNTIYF.

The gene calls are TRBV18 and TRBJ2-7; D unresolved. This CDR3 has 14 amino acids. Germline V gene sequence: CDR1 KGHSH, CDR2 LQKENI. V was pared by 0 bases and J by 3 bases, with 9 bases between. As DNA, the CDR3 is TGTGCCAGCTCACCACCGGCAGGCGACTACGAGCAGTACTTC. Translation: CASSPPAGDYEQYF.

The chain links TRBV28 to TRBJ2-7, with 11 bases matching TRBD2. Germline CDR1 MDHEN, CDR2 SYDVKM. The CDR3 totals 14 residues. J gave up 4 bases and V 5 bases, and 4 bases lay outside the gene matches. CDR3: CASSTTSGTYEQYF. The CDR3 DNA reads TGTGCCAGCAGTACGACTAGCGGGACGTACGAGCAGTACTTC. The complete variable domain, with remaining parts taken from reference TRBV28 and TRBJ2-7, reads DVKVTQSSRYLVKRTGEKVFLECVQDMDHENMFWYRQDPGLGLRLIYFSYDVKMKEKGDIPEGYSVSREKKERFSLILESASTNQTSMYLCASSTTSGTYEQYFGPGTRLTVT.

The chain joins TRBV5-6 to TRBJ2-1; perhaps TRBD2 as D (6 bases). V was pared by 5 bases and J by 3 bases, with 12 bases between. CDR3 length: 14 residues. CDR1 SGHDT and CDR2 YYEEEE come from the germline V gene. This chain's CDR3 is CASSMVADYNEQFF. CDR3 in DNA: TGTGCCAGCAGTATGGTAGCGGACTACAATGAGCAGTTCTTC. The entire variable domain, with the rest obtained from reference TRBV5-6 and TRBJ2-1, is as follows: DAGVTQSPTHLIKTRGQQVTLRCSPKSGHDTVSWYQQALGQGPQFIFQYYEEEERQRGNFPDRFSGHQFPNYSSELNVNALLLGDSALYLCASSMVADYNEQFFGPGTRLTVL.

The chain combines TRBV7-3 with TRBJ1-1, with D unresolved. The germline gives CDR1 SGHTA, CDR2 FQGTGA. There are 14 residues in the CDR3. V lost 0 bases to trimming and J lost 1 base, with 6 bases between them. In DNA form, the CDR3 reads TGTGCCAGCAGCTTAACCTTTCGGAACACTGAAGCTTTCTTT. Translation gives CASSLTFRNTEAFF.

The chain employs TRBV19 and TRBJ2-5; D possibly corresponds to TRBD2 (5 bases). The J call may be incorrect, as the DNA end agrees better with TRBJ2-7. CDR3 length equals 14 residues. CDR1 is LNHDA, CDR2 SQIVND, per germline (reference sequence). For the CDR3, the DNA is TGTGCCAGTAGTATAGGTGAGGGCGCCTACGAGCAGTACTTC. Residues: CASSIGEGAYEQYF.

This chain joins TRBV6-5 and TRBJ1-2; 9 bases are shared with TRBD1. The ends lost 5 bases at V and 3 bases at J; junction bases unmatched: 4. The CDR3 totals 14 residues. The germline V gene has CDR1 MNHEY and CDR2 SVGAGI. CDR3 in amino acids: CASSRTGADYGYTF. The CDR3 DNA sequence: TGTGCCAGCAGTCGGACAGGGGCGGACTATGGCTACACCTTC.

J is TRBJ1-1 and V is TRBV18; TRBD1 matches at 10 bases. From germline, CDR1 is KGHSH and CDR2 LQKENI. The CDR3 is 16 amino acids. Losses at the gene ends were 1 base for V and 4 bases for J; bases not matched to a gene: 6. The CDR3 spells CASSPRTGGRGTEAFF. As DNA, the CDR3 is TGTGCCAGCTCACCACGGACAGGGGGACGGGGCACTGAAGCTTTCTTT. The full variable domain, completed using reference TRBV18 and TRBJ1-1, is NAGVMQNPRHLVRRRGQEARLRCSPMKGHSHVYWYRQLPEEGLKFMVYLQKENIIDESGMPKERFSAEFPKEGPSILRIQQVVRGDSAAYFCASSPRTGGRGTEAFFGQGTRLTVV.

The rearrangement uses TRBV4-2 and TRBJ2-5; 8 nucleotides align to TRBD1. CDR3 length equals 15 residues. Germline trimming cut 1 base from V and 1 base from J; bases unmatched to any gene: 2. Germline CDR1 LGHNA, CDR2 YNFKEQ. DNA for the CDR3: TGTGCCAGCAGCCAAGGGACAGGGAGCCAAGAGACCCAGTACTTC. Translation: CASSQGTGSQETQYF.

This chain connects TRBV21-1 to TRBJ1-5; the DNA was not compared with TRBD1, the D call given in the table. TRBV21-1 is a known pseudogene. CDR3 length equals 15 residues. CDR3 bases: TGTGCCAGCAGCAACGACAGGGTAAGCAATCAGCCCCAGCATTTT. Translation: CASSNDRVSNQPQHF.

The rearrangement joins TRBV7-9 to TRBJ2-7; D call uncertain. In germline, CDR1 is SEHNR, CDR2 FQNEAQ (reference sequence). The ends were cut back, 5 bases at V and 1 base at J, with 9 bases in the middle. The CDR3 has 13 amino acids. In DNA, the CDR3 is TGTGCCAGCAGCCGCGTATCGTCCTACGAGCAGTACTTC. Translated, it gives CASSRVSSYEQYF.

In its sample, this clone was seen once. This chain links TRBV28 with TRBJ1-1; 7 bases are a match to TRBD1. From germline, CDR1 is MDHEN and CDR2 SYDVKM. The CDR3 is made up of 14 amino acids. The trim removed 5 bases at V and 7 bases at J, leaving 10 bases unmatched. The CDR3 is CASSPLWDSLEAFF. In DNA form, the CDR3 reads TGTGCCAGCAGTCCCCTATGGGACAGCCTTGAAGCTTTCTTT.

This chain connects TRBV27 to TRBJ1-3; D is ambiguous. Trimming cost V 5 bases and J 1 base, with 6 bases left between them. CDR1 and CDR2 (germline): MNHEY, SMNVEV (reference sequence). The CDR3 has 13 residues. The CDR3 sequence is CASSPNSGNTIYF. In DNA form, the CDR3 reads TGTGCCAGCAGTCCCAATTCTGGAAACACCATATATTTT.

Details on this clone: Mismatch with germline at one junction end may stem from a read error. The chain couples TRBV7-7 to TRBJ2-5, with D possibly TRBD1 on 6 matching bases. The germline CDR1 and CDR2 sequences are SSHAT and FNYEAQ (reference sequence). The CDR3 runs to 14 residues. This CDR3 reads CASSPQGSGETQYF. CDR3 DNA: TGTGCTAGCAGTCCGCAGGGGAGCGGAGAGACCCAGTACTTC.

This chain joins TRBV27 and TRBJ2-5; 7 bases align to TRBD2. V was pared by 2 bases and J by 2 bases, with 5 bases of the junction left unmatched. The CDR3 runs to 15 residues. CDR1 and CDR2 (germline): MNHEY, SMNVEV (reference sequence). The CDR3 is CASSLGASGQETQYF. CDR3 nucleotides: TGTGCCAGCAGTTTAGGGGCTAGCGGACAAGAGACCCAGTACTTC.

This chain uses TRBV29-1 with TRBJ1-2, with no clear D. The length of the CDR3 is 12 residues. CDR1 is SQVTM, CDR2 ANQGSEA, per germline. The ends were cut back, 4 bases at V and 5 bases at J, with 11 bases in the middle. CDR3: CSVVQNLYGYTF. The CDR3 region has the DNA TGCAGCGTTGTACAGAATTTGTATGGCTACACCTTC.

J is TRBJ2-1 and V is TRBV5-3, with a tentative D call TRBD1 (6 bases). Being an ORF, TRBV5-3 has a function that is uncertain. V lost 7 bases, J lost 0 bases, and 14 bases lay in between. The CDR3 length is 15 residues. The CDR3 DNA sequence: TGTGCCAGATGCGAAGGGGGTCGCTCCTACAATGAGCAGTTCTTC. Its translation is CARCEGGRSYNEQFF.

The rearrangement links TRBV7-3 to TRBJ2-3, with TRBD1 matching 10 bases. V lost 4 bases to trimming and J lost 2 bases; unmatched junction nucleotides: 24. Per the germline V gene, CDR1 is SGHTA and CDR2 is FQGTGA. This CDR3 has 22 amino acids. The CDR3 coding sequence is TGTGCCAGCAGCTCTAGGGTTGGGGGACAGGGGTACCTAGCGGACACCACAGATACGCAGTATTTT. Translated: CASSSRVGGQGYLADTTDTQYF.

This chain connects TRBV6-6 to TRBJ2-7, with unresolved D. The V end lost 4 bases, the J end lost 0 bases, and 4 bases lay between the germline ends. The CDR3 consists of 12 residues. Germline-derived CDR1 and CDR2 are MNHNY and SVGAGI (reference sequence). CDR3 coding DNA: TGTGCCAGCAGTTCTACCTCCTACGAGCAGTACTTC. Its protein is CASSSTSYEQYF.

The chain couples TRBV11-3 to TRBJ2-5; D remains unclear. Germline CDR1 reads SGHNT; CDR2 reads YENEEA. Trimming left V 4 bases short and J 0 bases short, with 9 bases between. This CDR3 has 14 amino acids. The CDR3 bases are TGTGCCAGCAGCTCCCACATGTACCAAGAGACCCAGTACTTC. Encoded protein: CASSSHMYQETQYF.

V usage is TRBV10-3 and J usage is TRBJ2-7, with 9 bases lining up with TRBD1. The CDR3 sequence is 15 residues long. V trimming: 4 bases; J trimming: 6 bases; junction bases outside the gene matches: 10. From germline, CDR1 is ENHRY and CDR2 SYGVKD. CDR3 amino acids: CAISVGGQGVIEQYF. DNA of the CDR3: TGTGCCATCAGTGTAGGGGGACAGGGAGTAATCGAGCAGTACTTC.

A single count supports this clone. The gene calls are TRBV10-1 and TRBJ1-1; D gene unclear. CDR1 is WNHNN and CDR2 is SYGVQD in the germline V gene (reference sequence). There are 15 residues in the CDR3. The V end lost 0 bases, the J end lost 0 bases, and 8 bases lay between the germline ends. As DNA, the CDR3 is TGCGCCAGCAGTGAGTCGAGAGAAATGAACACTGAAGCTTTCTTT. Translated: CASSESREMNTEAFF.

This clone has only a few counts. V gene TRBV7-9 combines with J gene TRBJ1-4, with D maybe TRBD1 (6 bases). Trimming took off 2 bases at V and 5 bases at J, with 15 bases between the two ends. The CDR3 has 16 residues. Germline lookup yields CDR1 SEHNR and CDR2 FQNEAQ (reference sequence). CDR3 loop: CASSLTAAGGNEKLFF. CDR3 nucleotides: TGTGCCAGCAGCTTAACCGCCGCGGGGGGCAATGAAAAACTGTTTTTT.